This TCR beta chain was observed in a study of cytomegalovirus exposure and HLA in healthy donors. Study findings and constraints: Later, an analysis found that common viral pathogens appeared to be linked with several of the most significant clusters.

CDR1 and CDR2 (germline): SGHRS, YFSETQ. The CDR3 length is 14 residues. V lost 0 bases, J lost 3 bases, and 9 bases lay in between. The PCR ran on 60 Vbeta and 13 Jbeta primers. Sequencing used immunoSEQ multiplex PCR; TCRdb keeps in-frame clones, though not all of them. The sample consists of about 110,000 clones, 65% to 80% of them appearing once. To note about this clone: Its target is not known.

This receptor was identified in a woman aged 45-65 years in good health and CMV-seropositive. The V and J genes are TRBV5-1 and TRBJ1-2; weak D call: TRBD1 (5 bases). Sequencing was carried out using PBMCs. CDR3: CASSLDVGDYGYTF. DNA of the CDR3: TGCGCCAGCAGCTTGGACGTAGGGGACTATGGCTACACCTTC.